These 4 T cell receptor beta chains originate from one sample sequenced in a study of T cell repertoires in cytomegalovirus infection. These receptors lack a known antigen. From the reads, TCRdb called clonotypes with MiXCR, one entry per CDR3 protein. Of roughly 730,000 distinct CDR3 sequences in the sample, around 32% were seen once. Material: cultured PBMCs, obtained from culture after CMV antigen stimulation. These receptors were collected from a human donor in good health (CMV status not recorded). Some clones in this sample may be carry-over from other donors' samples.

The V call is TRBV12-5, the J call TRBJ2-5; 11 nucleotides align to TRBD2. Trimming removed 0 bases from V and 7 bases from J; junction bases left unmatched: 7. This CDR3 spans 16 amino acids. The germline V gene has CDR1 LGHNT and CDR2 FRNRAP. The CDR3 DNA sequence: TGTGCTAGTGGTTTGGTACGGGGACTAGCGGAGGCGACCCAGTACTTC. Translated, it gives CASGLVRGLAEATQYF.

The gene calls are TRBV29-1 and TRBJ2-3, with D uncertain. V lost 7 bases to trimming and J lost 1 base, with 9 bases between them. The CDR3 loop spans 12 amino acids. Germline assignment: CDR1 SQVTM and CDR2 ANQGSEA. CDR3 DNA sequence: TGCAGCGCCCCTCAAGGCACAGATACGCAGTATTTT. Translated: CSAPQGTDTQYF.

This clonotype was counted many times. This sequence joins TRBV7-2 and TRBJ2-7; TRBD1 matches at 9 bases. Trimming at V came to 5 bases and at J to 3 bases, leaving 11 bases not matched to a gene. The CDR3 runs to 16 residues. CDR1 and CDR2 (germline): SGHTA, FQGNSA. The CDR3 reads CASSVRTGGAYYEQYF. CDR3 in DNA: TGTGCCAGCAGCGTAAGAACAGGGGGCGCCTACTACGAGCAGTACTTC.

This clonotype was recorded many times. A junction end diverges from the germline sequence, so it may reflect a read error. The chain links TRBV11-2 to TRBJ2-1; a weak D match, TRBD2 (5 bases). This CDR3 comprises 15 residues. The germline gives CDR1 SGHAT, CDR2 FQNNGV. CDR3 sequence: CASSLDLEGYNEQFF. In DNA form, the CDR3 reads TGTGCCAGCAGCCTAGATCTTGAGGGTTACAATGAGCAGTTCTTC.